The 8 T cell receptor beta chains in this list originate from one sample, sequenced in a study of cytomegalovirus exposure and HLA in healthy donors (TCRdb year 2017). The method was the immunoSEQ multiplex PCR assay. TCRdb took over this immuneACCESS table, retaining in-frame rearrangements with V and J assigned. Such tables are incomplete; in checked studies, under half of the missing clones stem from an unresolved V gene, and the remainder is unexplained. Present in this sample are around 49,000 clones, 94% of which were seen just once. Approximately 8.1% of the sample goes to the ten largest clones. The sequenced material came from PBMCs. The receptor set was obtained from a woman under 30 in good health and CMV-seropositive.

This chain joins TRBV19 and TRBJ1-1; 8 nucleotides line up with TRBD1. Germline lookup yields CDR1 LNHDA and CDR2 SQIVND (reference sequence). The V and J ends lost 3 bases and 6 bases, in that order; junction bases with no gene match: 6. This CDR3 is 14 amino acids long. The CDR3 bases are TGTGCCAGTAGTATGTTCGGACAGGGCGCTGAAGCTTTCTTT. Protein sequence: CASSMFGQGAEAFF.

V is TRBV7-2 and J is TRBJ2-5; the D gene is possibly TRBD2 (6 bases). The germline CDR1 and CDR2 sequences are SGHTA and FQGNSA. This CDR3 is 13 amino acids long. Trimming cost V 7 bases and J 3 bases, with 12 bases left between them. CDR3 sequence reads: CASTGTSKETQYF. The CDR3 region has the DNA TGTGCCAGCACCGGGACTTCGAAAGAGACCCAGTACTTC.

This chain connects TRBV19 to TRBJ1-6; a possible D gene is TRBD1 (6 bases). This CDR3 is built from 13 residues. Germline CDR1 is LNHDA and CDR2 is SQIVND (reference sequence). The germline V and J ends were trimmed by 9 bases and 5 bases, with 11 bases remaining between them. This chain's CDR3 is CASQGRDNSPLHF. DNA for the CDR3: TGTGCCAGCCAGGGGCGGGATAATTCACCCCTCCACTTT.

The rearrangement uses TRBV9 and TRBJ2-2; 10 nucleotides align to TRBD1. The CDR3 is 16 residues long. V was pared by 4 bases and J by 7 bases, with 10 bases of the junction left unmatched. Germline CDR1 is SGDLS and CDR2 is YYNGEE. CDR3 bases: TGTGCCAGCAGCTACCAAGCGACAGGGGGCAACGGGGAGCTGTTTTTT. This codes for CASSYQATGGNGELFF.

The table lists this clone with a few counts. The germline gene is not matched at one end of the junction; a read error may be the cause. This rearrangement joins TRBV7-7 to TRBJ1-1; D is undetermined. The CDR3 length is 13 residues. Germline V CDR1 and CDR2: SSHAT, FNYEAQ (reference sequence). As DNA, the CDR3 is TGTGCTAGCAGCTTCGGGGTGGGCACTGAAGCTTTCTTT. Amino acid sequence: CASSFGVGTEAFF.

This sequence joins TRBV27 and TRBJ2-7, with a weak D call TRBD2 (6 bases). The CDR3 is 15 amino acids. V was pared by 3 bases and J by 7 bases, with 19 bases between. Germline-derived CDR1 and CDR2 are MNHEY and SMNVEV (reference sequence). The CDR3 loop reads CASSFSESLAGEQYF. CDR3 bases: TGTGCCAGCAGTTTTTCTGAGTCACTAGCTGGGGAGCAGTACTTC.

The V and J genes are TRBV4-1 and TRBJ1-4; 8 bases align to TRBD1. The germline gives CDR1 MGHRA, CDR2 YSYEKL. Trimming removed 0 bases from V and 8 bases from J; junction bases left unmatched: 8. The CDR3 is 16 residues long. CDR3 coding DNA: TGCGCCAGCAGCCAAGAAACAGGGGGGCTCAGCGAAAAACTGTTTTTT. It yields the protein CASSQETGGLSEKLFF.

The chain employs TRBV5-4 and TRBJ1-6; the match to TRBD1 covers 7 bases. The CDR3 has 15 amino acids. V was pared by 4 bases and J by 5 bases, with 6 bases of the junction left unmatched. Germline CDR1 SGHNT, CDR2 YYREEE (reference sequence). The CDR3 is CASSRSGTDNSPLHF. The CDR3 coding sequence is TGTGCCAGCAGCCGGTCCGGGACAGATAATTCACCCCTCCACTTT.